This T cell receptor beta chain was sequenced during a study of blood T cells in healthy people across ages. Through a sample-barcoded 5' primer and a J-beta primer mix, a second PCR was run for roughly 6 to 12 cycles. TCRdb analysed the 5' RACE reads with MiXCR anew, one entry per CDR3 protein. Seen here are about 1.1 million distinct CDR3 sequences, more than 30% observed once, and the top ten hold around 13%. Donation came from healthy Caucasian individuals in Russia who were aged roughly 6 to 95. Researchers collected about 9.6 milliliters of peripheral blood from every single donor. This CDR3 comprises 14 residues. The V and J ends lost 5 bases and 1 base respectively, with 11 bases between them.

Source material: blood. The receptor's source is a man between 18 and 35 years old in good health. The chain joins TRBV12-3 or TRBV12-4 to TRBJ1-2; D uncertain. The CDR3 sequence is CASSPQWDNYGYTF. CDR3 in DNA: TGTGCCAGCAGTCCCCAGTGGGATAACTATGGCTACACCTTC.